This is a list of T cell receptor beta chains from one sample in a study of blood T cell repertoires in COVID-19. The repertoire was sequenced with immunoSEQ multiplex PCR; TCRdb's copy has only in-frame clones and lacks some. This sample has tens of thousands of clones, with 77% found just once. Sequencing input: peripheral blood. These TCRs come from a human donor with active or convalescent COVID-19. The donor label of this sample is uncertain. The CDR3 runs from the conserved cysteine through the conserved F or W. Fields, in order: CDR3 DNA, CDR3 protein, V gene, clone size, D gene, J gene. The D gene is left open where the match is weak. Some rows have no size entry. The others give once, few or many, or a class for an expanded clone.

CDR3 DNA: TGCAGCGTCGCGGGGTATAGCAATCAGCCCCAGCATTTT
CDR3 protein: CSVAGYSNQPQHF
V gene: TRBV29-1
clone size: -
D gene: -
J gene: TRBJ1-5

CDR3 DNA: TGTGCCAGCAGCTTGGCGGGGGCGGCGAATCCCTATGGCTACACCTTC
CDR3 protein: CASSLAGAANPYGYTF
V gene: TRBV7-3
clone size: -
D gene: -
J gene: TRBJ1-2

CDR3 DNA: TGCGCCAGCAGCCAAGGGGACTTTTGGGGTTCGGGAGGAAACACCATATATTTT
CDR3 protein: CASSQGDFWGSGGNTIYF
V gene: TRBV4-1
clone size: -
D gene: -
J gene: TRBJ1-3

CDR3 DNA: TGTGCCAGCAGCCAGACTAGCGACTACGAGCAGTACTTC
CDR3 protein: CASSQTSDYEQYF
V gene: TRBV3-1/TRBV3-2
clone size: once
D gene: TRBD2
J gene: TRBJ2-7

CDR3 DNA: TGTGCCAGCAGTCCCTCAGGCTACGAGCAGTACTTC
CDR3 protein: CASSPSGYEQYF
V gene: TRBV27
clone size: -
D gene: -
J gene: TRBJ2-7

CDR3 DNA: TGTGCCGGGCGCCTGGGGGGACCCTACGAGCAGTACTTC
CDR3 protein: CAGRLGGPYEQYF
V gene: TRBV30
clone size: -
D gene: -
J gene: TRBJ2-7

CDR3 DNA: TGTGCCAGCGGGGGAGGGGCTACCAATCAGCCCCAGCATTTT
CDR3 protein: CASGGGATNQPQHF
V gene: TRBV9
clone size: few
D gene: -
J gene: TRBJ1-5

CDR3 DNA: TGTGCCAGTAGGGAGGGGAGGGATAGCAATCAGCCCCAGCATTTT
CDR3 protein: CASREGRDSNQPQHF
V gene: TRBV19
clone size: -
D gene: -
J gene: TRBJ1-5

CDR3 DNA: TGTGCCAGCAGTTACAATCAGGGGATGGCTTTCTTT
CDR3 protein: CASSYNQGMAFF
V gene: TRBV6-5
clone size: -
D gene: -
J gene: TRBJ1-1

CDR3 DNA: TGCGCCAGCAGCTCGCTCACAGGGGGCGGGGGCCCAGATACGCAGTATTTT
CDR3 protein: CASSSLTGGGGPDTQYF
V gene: TRBV5-1
clone size: few
D gene: TRBD1
J gene: TRBJ2-3

CDR3 DNA: TGTGCCAGTACCCTGGGACAGGGCTTTTCTCAGCGGAGCCGCGGCTACACCTTC
CDR3 protein: CASTLGQGFSQRSRGYTF
V gene: TRBV19
clone size: few
D gene: TRBD1
J gene: TRBJ1-2

CDR3 DNA: TGTGCCAGCAGCCCACGGACAGATCAGAAGAACACTGAAGCTTTCTTT
CDR3 protein: CASSPRTDQKNTEAFF
V gene: TRBV6-2/TRBV6-3
clone size: -
D gene: -
J gene: TRBJ1-1

CDR3 DNA: TGTGCCAGCAGCTTGGACAGGGGACTGTACAATGAGCAGTTCTTC
CDR3 protein: CASSLDRGLYNEQFF
V gene: TRBV11-3
clone size: few
D gene: TRBD1
J gene: TRBJ2-1

CDR3 DNA: TGTGCCACCAGCAGAGATCAGAACAGCGGTGACAATCAGCCCCAGCATTTT
CDR3 protein: CATSRDQNSGDNQPQHF
V gene: TRBV15
clone size: medium-sized
D gene: -
J gene: TRBJ1-5

CDR3 DNA: TGCGCCAGCAGTTCGACTAGCATTGGCATTCAGTACTTC
CDR3 protein: CASSSTSIGIQYF
V gene: TRBV10-1
clone size: -
D gene: TRBD2
J gene: TRBJ2-4

CDR3 DNA: TGTGCCAGTAGTATGTCAGGGTTCTATGGCTACACCTTC
CDR3 protein: CASSMSGFYGYTF
V gene: TRBV19
clone size: -
D gene: -
J gene: TRBJ1-2

CDR3 DNA: TGTGCCAGCAGCTTGCCCGGACAGGTTTCGGACTATGGCTACACCTTC
CDR3 protein: CASSLPGQVSDYGYTF
V gene: TRBV5-6
clone size: -
D gene: TRBD1
J gene: TRBJ1-2

CDR3 DNA: TGTGCCAGCAGCCAAGATTGGGGACAGGGCCGGGGCTATGGCTACACCTTC
CDR3 protein: CASSQDWGQGRGYGYTF
V gene: TRBV3-1/TRBV3-2
clone size: -
D gene: TRBD1
J gene: TRBJ1-2

CDR3 DNA: TGTGCCTGGAGTACTCAGGGCCGCGAGACCCAGTACTTC
CDR3 protein: CAWSTQGRETQYF
V gene: TRBV30
clone size: once
D gene: -
J gene: TRBJ2-5

CDR3 DNA: TGTGCCAGCAGCTCCGTCGGGGGGGGAGCTTTCTTT
CDR3 protein: CASSSVGGGAFF
V gene: TRBV28
clone size: -
D gene: -
J gene: TRBJ1-1

CDR3 DNA: TGTGCCAGCAGCTTGGAGGGAGGGAGCACAGATACGCAGTATTTT
CDR3 protein: CASSLEGGSTDTQYF
V gene: TRBV5-8
clone size: few
D gene: TRBD2
J gene: TRBJ2-3

CDR3 DNA: TGTGCCAGCACCCCGCCGGCTAACTATGGCTACACCTTC
CDR3 protein: CASTPPANYGYTF
V gene: TRBV7-8
clone size: -
D gene: -
J gene: TRBJ1-2

CDR3 DNA: TGTGCCTGGAGTGGAGTGGGGGCCGGTGAGCAGTACTTC
CDR3 protein: CAWSGVGAGEQYF
V gene: TRBV30
clone size: -
D gene: -
J gene: TRBJ2-7

CDR3 DNA: TGTGCCAGCAGCCCCCGGGAGCTAGCGGACTACAATGAGCAGTTCTTC
CDR3 protein: CASSPRELADYNEQFF
V gene: TRBV9
clone size: -
D gene: TRBD2
J gene: TRBJ2-1

CDR3 DNA: TGTGCCAGCTCGAGCTCTCCGGGACAGTTCTACGAGCAGTACTTC
CDR3 protein: CASSSSPGQFYEQYF
V gene: TRBV9
clone size: -
D gene: TRBD1
J gene: TRBJ2-7

CDR3 DNA: TGTGCCAGCAGCGATAGCGGGAGGATTACAGATACGCAGTATTTT
CDR3 protein: CASSDSGRITDTQYF
V gene: TRBV27
clone size: -
D gene: TRBD2
J gene: TRBJ2-3

CDR3 DNA: TGTGCCAGCAGCCAGCGACAGGCTGGATATGGCTACACCTTC
CDR3 protein: CASSQRQAGYGYTF
V gene: TRBV4-2
clone size: -
D gene: -
J gene: TRBJ1-2

CDR3 DNA: TGTGCCAGCAGGCCCGGGACAGGGGCTATTGCTTTCTTT
CDR3 protein: CASRPGTGAIAFF
V gene: TRBV12-3/TRBV12-4
clone size: -
D gene: TRBD1
J gene: TRBJ1-1

CDR3 DNA: TGTGCCAGCAGCTTCCGACAGGGCCAAGAGACCCAGTACTTC
CDR3 protein: CASSFRQGQETQYF
V gene: TRBV7-2
clone size: -
D gene: TRBD1
J gene: TRBJ2-5

CDR3 DNA: TGTGCCAGCGGGGAGCAGCAGACTGAAGCTTTCTTT
CDR3 protein: CASGEQQTEAFF
V gene: TRBV28
clone size: -
D gene: -
J gene: TRBJ1-1

CDR3 DNA: TGTGCCAGCAGTTTTCCCGGACAGGGGGGAGCAACTAATGAAAAACTGTTTTTT
CDR3 protein: CASSFPGQGGATNEKLFF
V gene: TRBV28
clone size: -
D gene: TRBD1
J gene: TRBJ1-4

CDR3 DNA: TGTGCCAGCAGTTCTTCCCCCGGACAGGGGGCGAAGGAGCAGTACTTC
CDR3 protein: CASSSSPGQGAKEQYF
V gene: TRBV27
clone size: few
D gene: TRBD1
J gene: TRBJ2-7

CDR3 DNA: TGTGCCAGCAGCTTGGAATTGGACACGGGGGGGGAACGCGATGGCTACACCTTC
CDR3 protein: CASSLELDTGGERDGYTF
V gene: TRBV5-8
clone size: -
D gene: -
J gene: TRBJ1-2

CDR3 DNA: TGTGCCAGCAGCTTACGAGCGGGAGAAGGCGAGCAGTACTTC
CDR3 protein: CASSLRAGEGEQYF
V gene: TRBV11-2
clone size: -
D gene: TRBD2
J gene: TRBJ2-7

CDR3 DNA: TGTGCCAGCAGCGTAGGGCCCCTTCCCCATGAAAAACTGTTTTTT
CDR3 protein: CASSVGPLPHEKLFF
V gene: TRBV9
clone size: -
D gene: -
J gene: TRBJ1-4

CDR3 DNA: TGTGCCAGCAGTTACTATGGGGGCGCCGTCTATGGCTACACCTTC
CDR3 protein: CASSYYGGAVYGYTF
V gene: TRBV6-2/TRBV6-3
clone size: -
D gene: -
J gene: TRBJ1-2

CDR3 DNA: TGTGCCAGCAGCCAAGCAGGGTCCCTCTATGGCTACACCTTC
CDR3 protein: CASSQAGSLYGYTF
V gene: TRBV3-1/TRBV3-2
clone size: few
D gene: -
J gene: TRBJ1-2

CDR3 DNA: TGTGCCAGCAGCTTAGAGGCTAGCGGAAACACCGGGGAGCTGTTTTTT
CDR3 protein: CASSLEASGNTGELFF
V gene: TRBV7-6
clone size: -
D gene: TRBD2
J gene: TRBJ2-2

CDR3 DNA: TGCGCCAGCAGCTTTTTACGGAACCCAGGGACAGATACGCAGTATTTT
CDR3 protein: CASSFLRNPGTDTQYF
V gene: TRBV5-1
clone size: -
D gene: -
J gene: TRBJ2-3

CDR3 DNA: TGTGCCAGCAGACCACAGGGGGGCACAGATACGCAGTATTTT
CDR3 protein: CASRPQGGTDTQYF
V gene: TRBV2
clone size: few
D gene: TRBD1
J gene: TRBJ2-3

CDR3 DNA: TGTGCCAGCAGCTTAAACGGGGACAGGGCAGATACGCAGTATTTT
CDR3 protein: CASSLNGDRADTQYF
V gene: TRBV7-3
clone size: -
D gene: TRBD1
J gene: TRBJ2-3

CDR3 DNA: TGTGCCAGCAGCCAAGACCAACGGACTTCGACTAGCTCCTACGAGCAGTACTTC
CDR3 protein: CASSQDQRTSTSSYEQYF
V gene: TRBV3-1/TRBV3-2
clone size: -
D gene: -
J gene: TRBJ2-7

CDR3 DNA: TGTGCCAGCAGTCCGGGACTAGCGGGAGGTGAGACCCAGTACTTC
CDR3 protein: CASSPGLAGGETQYF
V gene: TRBV6-5
clone size: -
D gene: TRBD2
J gene: TRBJ2-5

CDR3 DNA: TGTGCCAGCAGCTTAGAGGGGAGCACAGATACGCAGTATTTT
CDR3 protein: CASSLEGSTDTQYF
V gene: TRBV7-9
clone size: -
D gene: -
J gene: TRBJ2-3

CDR3 DNA: TGTGCCAGCAGTTTCACTCGGGGAGAAAAACTGTTTTTT
CDR3 protein: CASSFTRGEKLFF
V gene: TRBV27
clone size: -
D gene: -
J gene: TRBJ1-4

CDR3 DNA: TGTGCCAGCAGTGAATTTTGGTCGGGACAAGGGGTAAACTATGGCTACACCTTC
CDR3 protein: CASSEFWSGQGVNYGYTF
V gene: TRBV6-1
clone size: -
D gene: -
J gene: TRBJ1-2

CDR3 DNA: TGTGCCATCAGTGATTCAGGGTTCTGGCAGTATTTT
CDR3 protein: CAISDSGFWQYF
V gene: TRBV10-3
clone size: -
D gene: -
J gene: TRBJ2-3

CDR3 DNA: TGTGCCATCAGTGATATTCCAGGGGGAAGGGGAAAGTTCTTC
CDR3 protein: CAISDIPGGRGKFF
V gene: TRBV10-3
clone size: -
D gene: TRBD1
J gene: TRBJ2-1

CDR3 DNA: TGTGCCAGCAGCTCGTTACAGGGATGGAGCCCGTATGGCTACACCTTC
CDR3 protein: CASSSLQGWSPYGYTF
V gene: TRBV7-4
clone size: few
D gene: -
J gene: TRBJ1-2

CDR3 DNA: TGTGCCAGCTCACCCGGACAGGGGGGATTGAATGGCTACACCTTC
CDR3 protein: CASSPGQGGLNGYTF
V gene: TRBV18
clone size: -
D gene: TRBD1
J gene: TRBJ1-2

CDR3 DNA: TGTGCCAGCAGCTCTAGCCAGGTCCGCACCGGGGAGCTGTTTTTT
CDR3 protein: CASSSSQVRTGELFF
V gene: TRBV11-1
clone size: -
D gene: -
J gene: TRBJ2-2

CDR3 DNA: TGTGCCAGCTCATTCCTTACGACAGGAGACTATGGCTACACCTTC
CDR3 protein: CASSFLTTGDYGYTF
V gene: TRBV18
clone size: -
D gene: -
J gene: TRBJ1-2

CDR3 DNA: TGCGCCAGCAGCGGACCCATACAACGACAGGGAGTCTACGAGCAGTACTTC
CDR3 protein: CASSGPIQRQGVYEQYF
V gene: TRBV5-1
clone size: -
D gene: TRBD1
J gene: TRBJ2-7

CDR3 DNA: TGCGCCAGCAGCTTAGGTCAGCGGGGGCTAGATACGCAGTATTTT
CDR3 protein: CASSLGQRGLDTQYF
V gene: TRBV5-1
clone size: -
D gene: TRBD2
J gene: TRBJ2-3